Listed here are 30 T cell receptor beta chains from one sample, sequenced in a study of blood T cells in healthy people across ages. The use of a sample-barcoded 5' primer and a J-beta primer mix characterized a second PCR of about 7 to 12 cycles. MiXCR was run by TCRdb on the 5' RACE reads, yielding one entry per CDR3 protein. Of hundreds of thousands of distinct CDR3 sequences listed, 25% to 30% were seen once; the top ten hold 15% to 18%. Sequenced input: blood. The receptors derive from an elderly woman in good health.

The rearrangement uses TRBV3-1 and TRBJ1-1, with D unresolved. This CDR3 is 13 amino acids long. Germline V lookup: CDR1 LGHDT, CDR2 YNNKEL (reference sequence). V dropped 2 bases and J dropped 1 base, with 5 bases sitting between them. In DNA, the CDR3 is TGTGCCAGCAGCCAAATGCAGAACACTGAAGCTTTCTTT. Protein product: CASSQMQNTEAFF.

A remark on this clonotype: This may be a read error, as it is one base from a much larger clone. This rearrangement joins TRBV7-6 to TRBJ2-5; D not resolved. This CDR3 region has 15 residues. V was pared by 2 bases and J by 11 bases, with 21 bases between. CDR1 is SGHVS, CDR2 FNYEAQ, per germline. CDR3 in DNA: TGTGCCAGCAGCTTACAACCTAGGGCCCTAGATGAGCAGTACTTC. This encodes CASSLQPRALDEQYF.

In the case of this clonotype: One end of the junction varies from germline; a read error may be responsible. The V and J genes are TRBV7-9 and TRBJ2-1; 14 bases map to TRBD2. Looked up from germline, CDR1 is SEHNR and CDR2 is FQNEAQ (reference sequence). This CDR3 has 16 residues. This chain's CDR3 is CACSLYGTSGGNEQFF. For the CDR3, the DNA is TGTGCCTGCAGCTTATACGGGACTAGCGGGGGCAATGAGCAGTTCTTC.

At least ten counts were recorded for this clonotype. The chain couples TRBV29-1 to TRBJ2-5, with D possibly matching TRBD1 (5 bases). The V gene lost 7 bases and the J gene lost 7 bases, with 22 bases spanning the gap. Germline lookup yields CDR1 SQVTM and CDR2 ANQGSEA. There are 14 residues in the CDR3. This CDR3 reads CSGAVSDGTGTQYF. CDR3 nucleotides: TGCAGCGGGGCCGTTTCGGATGGTACAGGGACCCAGTACTTC.

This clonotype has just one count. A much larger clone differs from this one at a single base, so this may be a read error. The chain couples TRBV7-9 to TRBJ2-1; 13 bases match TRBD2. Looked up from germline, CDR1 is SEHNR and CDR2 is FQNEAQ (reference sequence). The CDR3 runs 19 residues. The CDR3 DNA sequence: TGTACCAGCAGCCCCCCGGGGACTAGCGGGACCCGCTCCTACAATGAGCAGTTCTTC. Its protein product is CTSSPPGTSGTRSYNEQFF.

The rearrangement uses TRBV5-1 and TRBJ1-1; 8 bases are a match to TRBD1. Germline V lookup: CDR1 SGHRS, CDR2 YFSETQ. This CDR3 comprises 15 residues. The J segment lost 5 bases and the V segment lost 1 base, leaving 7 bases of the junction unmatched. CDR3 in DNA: TGCGCCAGCAGCTTGTCAGGGGGCTTGGGAACTGAAGCTTTCTTT. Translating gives CASSLSGGLGTEAFF.

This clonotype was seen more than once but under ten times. In DNA form, the CDR3 reads TGCGCCAGCAGCCAAGATAGCCGGGACGAGCTGTTTTTT. Its protein is CASSQDSRDELFF. J is TRBJ2-2 and V is TRBV4-3, with D possibly called TRBD1 or TRBD2 (5 bases each). CDR1 LGHNA and CDR2 YSLEER come from the germline V gene. Deletions cut 0 bases from V and 11 bases from J, with 10 bases between. The CDR3 length is 13 residues.

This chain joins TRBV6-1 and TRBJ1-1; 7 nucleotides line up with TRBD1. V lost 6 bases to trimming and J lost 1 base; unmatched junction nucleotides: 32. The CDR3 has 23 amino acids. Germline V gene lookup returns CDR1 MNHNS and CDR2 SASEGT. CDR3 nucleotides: TGTGCCAGCAGAGAACGAGGGGGCTTCGGTGAGCAGTTCTTTGGGCCAGGGAACACTGAAGCTTTCTTT. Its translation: CASRERGGFGEQFFGPGNTEAFF.

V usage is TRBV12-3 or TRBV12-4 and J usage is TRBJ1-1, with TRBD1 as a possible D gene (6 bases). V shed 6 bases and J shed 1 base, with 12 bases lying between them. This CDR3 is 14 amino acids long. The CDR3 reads CASRSTGQNTEAFF. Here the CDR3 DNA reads TGTGCCAGCAGATCAACGGGACAGAACACTGAAGCTTTCTTT.

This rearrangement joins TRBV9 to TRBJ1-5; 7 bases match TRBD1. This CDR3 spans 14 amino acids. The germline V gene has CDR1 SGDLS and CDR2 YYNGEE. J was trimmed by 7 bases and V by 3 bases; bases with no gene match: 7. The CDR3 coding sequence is TGTGCCAGCAGCGACAAGGGGGCCGGGCAGCCCCAGCATTTT. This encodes CASSDKGAGQPQHF.

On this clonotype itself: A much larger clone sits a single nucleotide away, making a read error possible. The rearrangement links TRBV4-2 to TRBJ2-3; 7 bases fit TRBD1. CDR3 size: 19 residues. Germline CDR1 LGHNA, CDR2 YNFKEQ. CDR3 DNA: TGTGCCAGCAGCCAAGTTAGATCCCCGCACAGGGGAAGCACAGATATGCAGTATTTT. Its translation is CASSQVRSPHRGSTDMQYF.

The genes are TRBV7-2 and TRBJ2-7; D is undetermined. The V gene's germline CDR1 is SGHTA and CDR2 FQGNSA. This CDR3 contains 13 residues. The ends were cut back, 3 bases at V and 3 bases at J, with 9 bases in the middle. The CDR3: CASSFPPRYEQYF. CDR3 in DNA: TGTGCCAGCAGCTTCCCTCCCCGCTACGAGCAGTACTTC. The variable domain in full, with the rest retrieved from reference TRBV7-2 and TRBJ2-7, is GAGVSQSPSNKVTEKGKDVELRCDPISGHTALYWYRQSLGQGLEFLIYFQGNSAPDKSGLPSDRFSAERTGGSVSTLTIQRTQQEDSAVYLCASSFPPRYEQYFGPGTRLTVT.

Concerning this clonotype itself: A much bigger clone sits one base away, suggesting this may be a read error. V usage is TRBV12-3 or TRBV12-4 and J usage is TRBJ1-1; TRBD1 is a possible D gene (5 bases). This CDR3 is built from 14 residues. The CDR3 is CASSLDRLGTEVFF. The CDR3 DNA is TGTGCCAGCAGTTTAGACAGGTTAGGCACTGAAGTTTTCTTT.

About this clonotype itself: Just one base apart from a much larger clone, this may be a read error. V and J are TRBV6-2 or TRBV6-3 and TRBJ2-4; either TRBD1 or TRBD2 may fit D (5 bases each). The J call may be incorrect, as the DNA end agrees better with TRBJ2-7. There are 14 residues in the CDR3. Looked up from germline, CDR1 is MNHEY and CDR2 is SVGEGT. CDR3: CASRYPGTSYEQYF. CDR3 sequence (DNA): TGTGCCAGCAGGTATCCAGGGACCTCCTACGAGCAGTACTTC.

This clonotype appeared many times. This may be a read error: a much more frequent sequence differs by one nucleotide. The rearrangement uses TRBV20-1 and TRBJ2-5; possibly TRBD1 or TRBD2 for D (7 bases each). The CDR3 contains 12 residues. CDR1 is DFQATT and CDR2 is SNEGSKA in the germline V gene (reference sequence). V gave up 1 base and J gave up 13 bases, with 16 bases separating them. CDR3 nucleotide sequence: TGCAGTGCTAGAGCTGGGGAGGGGGCAAGGTACTTC. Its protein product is CSARAGEGARYF.

The CDR3 DNA reads as TGTGCCAGCAGAGAAGCGGGAGGTATCCAAGAGACCCAGTACTTC. It encodes CASREAGGIQETQYF. The V call is TRBV7-2, the J call TRBJ2-5; 9 bases fit TRBD2. This CDR3 has 15 amino acids. Germline-derived CDR1 and CDR2 are SGHTA and FQGNSA. The V segment lost 6 bases and the J segment 1 base; nucleotides outside the gene matches: 6.

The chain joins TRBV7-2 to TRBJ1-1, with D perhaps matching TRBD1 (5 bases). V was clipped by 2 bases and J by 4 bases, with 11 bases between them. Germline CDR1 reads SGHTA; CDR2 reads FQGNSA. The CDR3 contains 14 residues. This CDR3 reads CASSLRGVRTEAFF. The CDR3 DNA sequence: TGTGCCAGCAGCTTAAGGGGAGTACGCACTGAAGCTTTCTTT.

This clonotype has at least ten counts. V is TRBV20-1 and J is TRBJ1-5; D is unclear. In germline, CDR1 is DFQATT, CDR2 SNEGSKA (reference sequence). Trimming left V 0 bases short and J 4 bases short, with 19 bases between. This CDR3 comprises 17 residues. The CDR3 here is CSARDPAAQPQNQPQHF. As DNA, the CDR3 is TGCAGTGCTAGAGATCCTGCCGCGCAGCCCCAAAATCAGCCCCAGCATTTT.

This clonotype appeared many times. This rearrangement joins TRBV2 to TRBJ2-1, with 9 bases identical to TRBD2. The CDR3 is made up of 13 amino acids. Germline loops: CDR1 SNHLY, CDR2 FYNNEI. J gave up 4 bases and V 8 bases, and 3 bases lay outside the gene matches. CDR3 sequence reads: CASGAGGYNEQFF. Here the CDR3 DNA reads TGTGCCAGCGGTGCGGGGGGGTACAATGAGCAGTTCTTC.

The CDR3 sequence: CSAGYRGGEQFF. The CDR3 DNA reads as TGCAGTGCTGGATACAGGGGTGGTGAGCAGTTCTTC. The chain links TRBV20-1 to TRBJ2-1; 7 nucleotides line up with TRBD1. Per germline, CDR1 DFQATT and CDR2 SNEGSKA (reference sequence). The length of the CDR3 is 12 residues. V lost 5 bases to trimming and J lost 9 bases; unmatched junction nucleotides: 7.

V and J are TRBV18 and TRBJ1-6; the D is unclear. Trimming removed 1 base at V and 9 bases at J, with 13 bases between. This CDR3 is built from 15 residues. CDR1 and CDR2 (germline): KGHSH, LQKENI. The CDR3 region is CASSPRGTGRSPLHF. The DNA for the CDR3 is TGTGCCAGCTCACCACGAGGCACCGGCCGTTCACCCCTCCACTTT.

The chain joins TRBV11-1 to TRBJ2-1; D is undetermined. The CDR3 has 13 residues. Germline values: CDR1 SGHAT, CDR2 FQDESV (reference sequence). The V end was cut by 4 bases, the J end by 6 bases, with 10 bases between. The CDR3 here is CASSSGPANEQFF. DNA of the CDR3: TGTGCCAGCAGCTCCGGGCCAGCCAATGAGCAGTTCTTC.

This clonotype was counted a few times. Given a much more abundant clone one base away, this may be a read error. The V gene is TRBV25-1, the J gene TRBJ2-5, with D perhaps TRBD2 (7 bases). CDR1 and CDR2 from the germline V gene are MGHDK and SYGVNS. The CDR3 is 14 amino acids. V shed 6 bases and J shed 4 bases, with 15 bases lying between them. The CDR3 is CASREGGLLETQYF. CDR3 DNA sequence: TGTGCCAGCAGGGAGGGGGGGCTCTTAGAGACCCAGTACTTC.

The CDR3 here is CASSASEVGGSYEQYF. The DNA for the CDR3 is TGTGCCAGCAGTGCCTCTGAGGTGGGGGGGTCCTACGAGCAGTACTTC. The chain links TRBV6-6 to TRBJ2-7; 7 bases fit TRBD2. This CDR3 region has 16 residues. Germline-derived CDR1 and CDR2 are MNHNY and SVGAGI (reference sequence). V lost 5 bases, J lost 1 base, and 11 bases stayed unmatched.

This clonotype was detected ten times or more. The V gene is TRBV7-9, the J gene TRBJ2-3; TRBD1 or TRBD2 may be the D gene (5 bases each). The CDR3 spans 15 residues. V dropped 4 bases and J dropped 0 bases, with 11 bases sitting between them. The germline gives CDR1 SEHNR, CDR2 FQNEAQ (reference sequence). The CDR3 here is CASSSLGDSTDTQYF. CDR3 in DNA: TGTGCCAGCAGCTCCTTAGGGGACAGCACAGATACGCAGTATTTT.

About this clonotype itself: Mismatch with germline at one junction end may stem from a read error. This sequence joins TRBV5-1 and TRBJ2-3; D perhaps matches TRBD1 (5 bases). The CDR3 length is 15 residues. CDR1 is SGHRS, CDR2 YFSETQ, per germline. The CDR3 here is CASSPLGAGTDTQYF. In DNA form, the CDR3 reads TGTGCCAGCAGCCCGCTTGGGGCCGGGACAGATACGCAGTATTTT.

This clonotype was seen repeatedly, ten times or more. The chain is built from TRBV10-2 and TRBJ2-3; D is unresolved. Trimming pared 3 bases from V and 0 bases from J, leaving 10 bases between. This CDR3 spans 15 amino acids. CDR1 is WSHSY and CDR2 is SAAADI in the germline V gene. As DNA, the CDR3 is TGCGCCAGCAGTGATGTTGTGAGTAGCACAGATACGCAGTATTTT. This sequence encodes CASSDVVSSTDTQYF.

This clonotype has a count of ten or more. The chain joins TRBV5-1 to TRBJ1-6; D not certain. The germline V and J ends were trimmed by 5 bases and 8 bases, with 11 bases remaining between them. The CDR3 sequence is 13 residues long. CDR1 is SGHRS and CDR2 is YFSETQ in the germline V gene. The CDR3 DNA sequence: TGCGCCAGCAGAAACACTCTGGATTCACCCCTCCACTTT. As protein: CASRNTLDSPLHF. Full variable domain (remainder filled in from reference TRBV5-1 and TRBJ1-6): KAGVTQTPRYLIKTRGQQVTLSCSPISGHRSVSWYQQTPGQGLQFLFEYFSETQRNKGNFPGRFSGRQFSNSRSEMNVSTLELGDSALYLCASRNTLDSPLHFGNGTRLTVT.

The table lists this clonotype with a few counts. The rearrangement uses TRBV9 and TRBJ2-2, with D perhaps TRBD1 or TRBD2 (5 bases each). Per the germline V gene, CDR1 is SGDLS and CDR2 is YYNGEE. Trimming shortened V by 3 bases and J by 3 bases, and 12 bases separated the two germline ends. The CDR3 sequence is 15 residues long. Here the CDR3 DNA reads TGTGCCAGCAGCGCTGAGAGGGGTTACACCGGGGAGCTGTTTTTT. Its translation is CASSAERGYTGELFF.

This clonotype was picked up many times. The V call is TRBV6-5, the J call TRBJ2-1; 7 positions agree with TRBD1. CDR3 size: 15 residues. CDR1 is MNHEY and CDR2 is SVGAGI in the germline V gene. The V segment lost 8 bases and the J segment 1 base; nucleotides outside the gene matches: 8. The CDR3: CASCKTGMSYNEQFF. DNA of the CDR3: TGTGCCAGCTGTAAGACAGGGATGTCCTACAATGAGCAGTTCTTC.